These T cell receptor beta chains were read from a single sample in a study of T-cell memory formation after mild COVID-19. MiXCR, run by TCRdb on the 5' RACE reads, gives a single entry per CDR3 protein. The sample contains about 250,000 distinct CDR3 sequences, roughly 14% of which appear only once. Input material: PBMCs or a T cell subset sorted from them (not recorded which). The receptors were sampled from an adult woman who had mild COVID-19 (a few samples of this study predate the infection). Cell type and time point are not known. CDR3s include the opening cysteine and the closing phenylalanine or tryptophan. The D gene is left open where the match is weak. Clone size appears in some rows only: once, few, many, or a class for an expanded clone.

v_gene: TRBV5-6; abundance: few; j_gene: TRBJ2-1; d_gene: -; CDR3nt: TGTGCCAGCAGCTTGGGACGGGGTGAGCAGTTCTTC; CDR3aa: CASSLGRGEQFF
v_gene: TRBV2; abundance: -; j_gene: TRBJ1-5; d_gene: -; CDR3nt: TGTGCCAGCAGTGACTTAGGGTTTGGAGATAGCAATCAGCCCCAGCATTTT; CDR3aa: CASSDLGFGDSNQPQHF
v_gene: TRBV6-1; abundance: -; j_gene: TRBJ2-1; d_gene: -; CDR3nt: TGTGCCAGCAGGAGCTTTTGGGATGAGCAGTTCTTC; CDR3aa: CASRSFWDEQFF
v_gene: TRBV6-1; abundance: -; j_gene: TRBJ1-5; d_gene: TRBD1; CDR3nt: TGTGCCAGCAGTCGACAGGGGCACGTTTATCGCAATCAGCCCCAGCATTTT; CDR3aa: CASSRQGHVYRNQPQHF
v_gene: TRBV4-1; abundance: many; j_gene: TRBJ2-1; d_gene: -; CDR3nt: TGCGCCAGCAGCCCGGGGGTCTACAATGAGCAGTTCTTC; CDR3aa: CASSPGVYNEQFF
v_gene: TRBV20-1; abundance: many; j_gene: TRBJ1-2; d_gene: -; CDR3nt: TGCAGTGCTAGAGATTCACAGACCACCTATGGCTACACCTTC; CDR3aa: CSARDSQTTYGYTF
v_gene: TRBV7-8; abundance: few; j_gene: TRBJ2-1; d_gene: -; CDR3nt: TGTGCCAGCAGCAAGGGTCAAGCGGGCGACCAGTTCTTC; CDR3aa: CASSKGQAGDQFF
v_gene: TRBV7-9; abundance: few; j_gene: TRBJ2-3; d_gene: TRBD1; CDR3nt: TGTGCCAGCAGCCGCGGACAGGGGGCACGAGATACGCAGTATTTT; CDR3aa: CASSRGQGARDTQYF
v_gene: TRBV6-5; abundance: few; j_gene: TRBJ2-7; d_gene: -; CDR3nt: TGTGCCAGCAGTTACGTGGGCGAGCAGTACTTC; CDR3aa: CASSYVGEQYF
v_gene: TRBV11-3; abundance: few; j_gene: TRBJ2-1; d_gene: -; CDR3nt: TGTGCCAGCAGCTTAGCTATGGTCAATGAGCAGTTCTTC; CDR3aa: CASSLAMVNEQFF
v_gene: TRBV7-2; abundance: -; j_gene: TRBJ1-2; d_gene: TRBD1; CDR3nt: TGTGCCAGCAGCTTGATGTGGACAGGGAACTATGGCTACACCTTC; CDR3aa: CASSLMWTGNYGYTF
v_gene: TRBV10-3; abundance: few; j_gene: TRBJ1-1; d_gene: TRBD1; CDR3nt: TGTGCCATCAGTTTGGGACAGGGCACTGAAGCTTTCTTT; CDR3aa: CAISLGQGTEAFF
v_gene: TRBV5-1; abundance: few; j_gene: TRBJ2-3; d_gene: -; CDR3nt: TGCGCCAGCAGCTTCTCTAGCCTGGGCACAGATACGCAGTATTTT; CDR3aa: CASSFSSLGTDTQYF
v_gene: TRBV7-9; abundance: -; j_gene: TRBJ1-1; d_gene: -; CDR3nt: TGTGCCAGCAGCCCCCTCGGTCAGAGGAACACTGAAGCTTTCTTT; CDR3aa: CASSPLGQRNTEAFF
v_gene: TRBV6-1; abundance: few; j_gene: TRBJ1-2; d_gene: -; CDR3nt: TGTGCCAGTGGGGCTAACTATGGCTACACCTTC; CDR3aa: CASGANYGYTF
v_gene: TRBV30; abundance: few; j_gene: TRBJ1-2; d_gene: -; CDR3nt: TGTGCCTGGAGTGAGGGAGTTCCTAACTATGGCTACACCTTC; CDR3aa: CAWSEGVPNYGYTF
v_gene: TRBV27; abundance: -; j_gene: TRBJ1-6; d_gene: -; CDR3nt: TGTGCCAGCAGTCCGGGACTGGATAATTCACCCCTCCACTTT; CDR3aa: CASSPGLDNSPLHF
v_gene: TRBV12-3/TRBV12-4; abundance: few; j_gene: TRBJ2-1; d_gene: -; CDR3nt: TGTGCCAGCAGTTTAGTTAGAACAGGGTTACGGCTAGGGCCCTACAATGAGCAGTTCTTC; CDR3aa: CASSLVRTGLRLGPYNEQFF
v_gene: TRBV7-6; abundance: -; j_gene: TRBJ2-2; d_gene: -; CDR3nt: TGTGCCAGCAGCCCCACGGGATCGAACACCGGGGAGCTGTTTTTT; CDR3aa: CASSPTGSNTGELFF
v_gene: TRBV5-1; abundance: -; j_gene: TRBJ2-1; d_gene: TRBD2; CDR3nt: TGCGCCAGCAGAAGCGGGACTAGTATAGGCGATGAGCAGTTCTTC; CDR3aa: CASRSGTSIGDEQFF
v_gene: TRBV12-3/TRBV12-4; abundance: few; j_gene: TRBJ2-2; d_gene: -; CDR3nt: TGTGCCAGCAGTCTTTCGCACAGGGTTGAAGGCACCGGGGAGCTGTTTTTT; CDR3aa: CASSLSHRVEGTGELFF
v_gene: TRBV9; abundance: -; j_gene: TRBJ2-1; d_gene: TRBD2; CDR3nt: TGTGCCAGCAGCGTACTAGCGGGAGTCCCCAATGAGCAGTTCTTC; CDR3aa: CASSVLAGVPNEQFF
v_gene: TRBV6-5; abundance: few; j_gene: TRBJ2-7; d_gene: -; CDR3nt: TGTGCCAGCAGTTACCTAACAGGGGGAGGGGGGCAGTACTTC; CDR3aa: CASSYLTGGGGQYF
v_gene: TRBV11-2; abundance: -; j_gene: TRBJ2-3; d_gene: TRBD1; CDR3nt: TGTGCCAGCAGCCAGGACAGGGTGGGCACAGATACGCAGTATTTT; CDR3aa: CASSQDRVGTDTQYF
v_gene: TRBV7-2; abundance: -; j_gene: TRBJ2-1; d_gene: TRBD2; CDR3nt: TGTGCCAGCAGCTACGGACTAGCGGGAGTTGGAAGCAATGAGCAGTTCTTC; CDR3aa: CASSYGLAGVGSNEQFF